This T cell receptor beta chain was documented in a study of blood T cell repertoires in COVID-19. Study information: Both acute and convalescent COVID-19 samples were obtained from the United States, Italy and Spain. Sample material is recorded as cDNA or gDNA derived from T cells, B-cell-depleted T cells, or PBMCs.

Methods used by the authors: It was from reference gene primer amplification that nucleated cell counts were estimated. Clones were read by immunoSEQ multiplex PCR, and TCRdb kept only the in-frame ones, dropping some. From that table come the V and J calls and clone size; the DNA was used to work out D and trimming. The sample has 76,000 or so clones; roughly nine tenths are singletons. Trimming removed 4 bases from V and 1 base from J, with 11 bases in between. CDR1 and CDR2 (germline): LGHDT, YNNKEL (reference sequence). The CDR3 totals 15 residues. The V gene is TRBV3-1 (or the pseudogene TRBV3-2), the J gene TRBJ1-5; no definite D call. Source material: peripheral blood. This receptor was identified in a man at least 80 years old in a cohort sampled during active COVID-19. As DNA, the CDR3 is TGTGCCAGCAGCCGCTCGGGAGGGAGCAATCAGCCCCAGCATTTT. Residues: CASSRSGGSNQPQHF.